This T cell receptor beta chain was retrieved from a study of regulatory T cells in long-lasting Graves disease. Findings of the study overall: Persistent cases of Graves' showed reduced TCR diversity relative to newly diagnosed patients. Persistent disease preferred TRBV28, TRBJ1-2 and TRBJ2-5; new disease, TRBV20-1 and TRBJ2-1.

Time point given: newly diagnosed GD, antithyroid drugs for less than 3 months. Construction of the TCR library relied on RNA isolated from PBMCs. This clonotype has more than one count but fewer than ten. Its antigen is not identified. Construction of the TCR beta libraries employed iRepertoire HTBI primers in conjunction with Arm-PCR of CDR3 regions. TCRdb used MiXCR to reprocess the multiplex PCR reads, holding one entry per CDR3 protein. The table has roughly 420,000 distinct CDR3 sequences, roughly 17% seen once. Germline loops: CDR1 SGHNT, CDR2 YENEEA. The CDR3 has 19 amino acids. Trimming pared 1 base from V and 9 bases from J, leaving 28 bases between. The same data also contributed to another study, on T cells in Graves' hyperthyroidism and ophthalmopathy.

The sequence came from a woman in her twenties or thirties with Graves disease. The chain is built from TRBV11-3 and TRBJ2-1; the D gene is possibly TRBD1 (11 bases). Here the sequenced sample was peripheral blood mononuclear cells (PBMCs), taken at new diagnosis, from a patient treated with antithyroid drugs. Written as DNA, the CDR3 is TGTGCCAGCAGCTTAGCCGGACAGGGGGCAGCGGGAGGGCTGTTTGAGCAGTTCTTC. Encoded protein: CASSLAGQGAAGGLFEQFF.